One and the same sample provided the 21 T cell receptor beta chains below, sequenced in a study of blood T cell repertoires in COVID-19. Method: immunoSEQ multiplex PCR; TCRdb's copy keeps in-frame clones and lacks some. The data show 270,000 or so clones, 65% to 90% seen once. Sequenced material: peripheral blood. The receptor source for this set is a human donor in a cohort sampled during active COVID-19.

This clone was seen once. The chain carries TRBV2 and TRBJ1-2; D unresolved. This CDR3 spans 13 amino acids. The germline V gene encodes CDR1 SNHLY and CDR2 FYNNEI. The ends were cut back, 5 bases at V and 8 bases at J, with 15 bases in the middle. The CDR3 bases are TGTGCCAGCAGTTTGACCGAGGCGGGGGGCTACACCTTC. Protein product: CASSLTEAGGYTF.

The chain links TRBV7-2 to TRBJ1-1; 8 bases are shared with TRBD1. V gave up 10 bases and J gave up 4 bases; unmatched junction bases: 8. Germline V gives CDR1 SGHTA, CDR2 FQGNSA. CDR3 size: 13 residues. CDR3 DNA: TGTGCCACCTCCCTAACAGGGGGCACTGAAGCTTTCTTT. Translation gives CATSLTGGTEAFF.

V usage is TRBV28 and J usage is TRBJ1-2; a possible D gene is TRBD1 (6 bases). The CDR3 covers 12 residues. V was clipped by 6 bases and J by 4 bases, with 9 bases between them. Per germline, CDR1 MDHEN and CDR2 SYDVKM. The CDR3 sequence: CASSPDSYGYTF. In nucleotides, the CDR3 is TGTGCCAGCAGCCCGGACAGCTATGGCTACACCTTC.

This clone is a singleton in its sample. This chain joins TRBV4-1 and TRBJ2-1, with D possibly TRBD2 on 6 matching bases. The CDR3 totals 16 residues. The germline CDR1 and CDR2 sequences are MGHRA and YSYEKL. Trimming left V 0 bases short and J 7 bases short, with 16 bases between. The CDR3 region is CASSQDAGTRINEQFF. In DNA form, the CDR3 reads TGCGCCAGCAGCCAAGATGCGGGGACTCGGATTAATGAGCAGTTCTTC.

The J gene is TRBJ1-3, the V gene TRBV6-5; no definite D call. The germline V and J ends were trimmed by 0 bases and 1 base, with 10 bases remaining between them. The length of the CDR3 is 16 residues. The germline gives CDR1 MNHEY, CDR2 SVGAGI. For the CDR3, the DNA is TGTGCCAGCAGTTACTCGAGAGGGCGATCTGGAAACACCATATATTTT. This sequence encodes CASSYSRGRSGNTIYF.

The rearrangement uses TRBV2 and TRBJ2-3, with D unclear. Germline V CDR1 and CDR2: SNHLY, FYNNEI. Deletions cut 5 bases from V and 5 bases from J, with 17 bases between. The CDR3 has 15 residues. CDR3 nucleotide sequence: TGTGCCAGCAGTACCGACTTCACCCTAGGAGATACGCAGTATTTT. Translation gives CASSTDFTLGDTQYF.

The CDR3 is CASSLTGGGTQYF. CDR3 in DNA: TGTGCCAGCAGCCTGACAGGGGGTGGGACCCAGTACTTC. The rearrangement links TRBV5-4 to TRBJ2-5; 9 bases match TRBD1. V was pared by 4 bases and J by 7 bases, with 5 bases of the junction left unmatched. Germline CDR1 reads SGHNT; CDR2 reads YYREEE (reference sequence). The CDR3 runs 13 residues. Complete variable domain (other parts from reference TRBV5-4 and TRBJ2-5): ETGVTQSPTHLIKTRGQQVTLRCSSQSGHNTVSWYQQALGQGPQFIFQYYREEENGRGNFPPRFSGLQFPNYSSELNVNALELDDSALYLCASSLTGGGTQYFGPGTRLLVL.

This clone was recorded once. This CDR3 is CASSSGGLAGGRNSYNEQFF. CDR3 DNA sequence: TGTGCCAGCAGCTCGGGGGGACTAGCGGGAGGCCGGAACTCCTACAATGAGCAGTTCTTC. The V call is TRBV5-4, the J call TRBJ2-1, with 15 bases fitting TRBD2. With 3 bases clipped from V and 0 bases from J, the junction kept 10 bases outside the gene matches. Germline V gives CDR1 SGHNT, CDR2 YYREEE (reference sequence). The CDR3 runs to 20 residues.

The chain employs TRBV7-2 and TRBJ2-1; the match to TRBD2 covers 8 bases. Germline assignment: CDR1 SGHTA and CDR2 FQGNSA. The V gene end was trimmed by 2 bases and the J gene end by 8 bases; junction bases not matched to a gene: 8. CDR3 length equals 15 residues. The chain's CDR3 is CASSLSGGRLYEQFF. The DNA of the CDR3 is TGTGCCAGCAGCTTAAGTGGCGGGAGGTTATATGAGCAGTTCTTC.

The chain joins TRBV6-5 to TRBJ1-3; D uncertain. The CDR3 is 16 residues long. With 0 bases removed from V and 0 bases from J, the gap between germline ends came to 9 bases. The germline V gene encodes CDR1 MNHEY and CDR2 SVGAGI. CDR3 in DNA: TGTGCCAGCAGTTACTCGCGGGGTAGCTCTGGAAACACCATATATTTT. This sequence encodes CASSYSRGSSGNTIYF.

This sequence joins TRBV27 and TRBJ1-4; D is possibly TRBD1 (5 bases). The CDR3 is 15 amino acids. CDR1 is MNHEY and CDR2 is SMNVEV in the germline V gene (reference sequence). V was shortened by 4 bases and J by 0 bases, with 9 bases between the two germline ends. Here the CDR3 reads CASSSLGATNEKLFF. CDR3 coding DNA: TGTGCCAGCAGTTCCCTAGGGGCAACTAATGAAAAACTGTTTTTT.

The chain has TRBV7-2 and TRBJ2-1, with unresolved D. Germline CDR1 and CDR2: SGHTA and FQGNSA. V lost 3 bases and J 8 bases, leaving 5 bases between the germline ends. The CDR3 totals 11 residues. DNA of the CDR3: TGTGCCAGCAGCTTCTTTGATGAGCAGTTCTTC. It yields the protein CASSFFDEQFF.

This rearrangement joins TRBV3-1 (or the pseudogene TRBV3-2) to TRBJ2-5, with 10 nucleotides matching TRBD2. This CDR3 has 14 amino acids. Germline V gene sequence: CDR1 LGHDT, CDR2 YNNKEL (reference sequence). The J segment lost 4 bases and the V segment lost 4 bases, leaving 3 bases of the junction unmatched. The CDR3 protein is CASSPGLAAETQYF. In nucleotides, the CDR3 is TGTGCCAGCAGCCCCGGACTAGCGGCAGAGACCCAGTACTTC.

J is TRBJ1-2 and V is TRBV28, with D possibly being TRBD1 (6 bases). CDR1 and CDR2 (germline): MDHEN, SYDVKM. Trimming removed 0 bases from V and 6 bases from J, with 14 bases in between. This CDR3 spans 15 amino acids. This CDR3 reads CASSLWMDRKDGYTF. The CDR3 DNA sequence: TGTGCCAGCAGTTTATGGATGGACAGAAAGGATGGCTACACCTTC.

The J gene is TRBJ1-5, the V gene TRBV10-3; 9 nucleotides line up with TRBD1. V shed 6 bases and J 6 bases; nucleotides not matched to a gene: 6. Germline V gives CDR1 ENHRY, CDR2 SYGVKD. The CDR3 is 14 amino acids. The CDR3 DNA reads TGTGCCATCAGCCGGGACAGGGTCTCTCAGCCCCAGCATTTT. Translation: CAISRDRVSQPQHF.

The V gene is TRBV19, the J gene TRBJ2-7; weak D call: TRBD1 (6 bases). The CDR3 has 16 residues. Germline lookup yields CDR1 LNHDA and CDR2 SQIVND (reference sequence). V lost 3 bases to trimming and J lost 1 base, with 16 bases between them. CDR3 nucleotide sequence: TGTGCCAGTAGTATCCTCCAGGGGACCGGTTCCTACGAGCAGTACTTC. It encodes CASSILQGTGSYEQYF.

This chain connects TRBV19 to TRBJ2-1, with 7 bases lining up with TRBD2. CDR1 and CDR2 from the germline V gene are LNHDA and SQIVND (reference sequence). The CDR3 spans 13 residues. With V trimmed by 1 base and J by 8 bases, 2 bases remained unmatched. In DNA, the CDR3 is TGTGCCAGTAGTATAGCGGGAGGAGATGAGCAGTTCTTC. It yields the protein CASSIAGGDEQFF.

The chain joins TRBV3-1 (or the pseudogene TRBV3-2) to TRBJ2-2; 10 bases are a match to TRBD2. V was clipped by 6 bases and J by 5 bases; unmatched bases: 12. The CDR3 is 17 residues long. Germline V gene sequence: CDR1 LGHDT, CDR2 YNNKEL (reference sequence). This CDR3 reads CASSLRGSGRGTGELFF. CDR3 sequence (DNA): TGTGCCAGCAGTCTCCGCGGCAGCGGGAGGGGGACCGGGGAGCTGTTTTTT.

The chain recombines TRBV10-3 with TRBJ2-7; 9 positions agree with TRBD1. Per germline, CDR1 ENHRY and CDR2 SYGVKD. The V segment lost 6 bases and the J segment 6 bases; nucleotides outside the gene matches: 15. The CDR3 is 16 residues long. CDR3 in amino acids: CAISPGKGTGQTEQYF. In DNA form, the CDR3 reads TGTGCCATCAGCCCCGGCAAAGGGACAGGGCAAACCGAGCAGTACTTC.

This clone occurred a few times. The rearrangement uses TRBV7-2 and TRBJ2-2; 8 nucleotides match TRBD1. CDR3 size: 15 residues. The germline V gene has CDR1 SGHTA and CDR2 FQGNSA. V trimming: 3 bases; J trimming: 1 base; junction bases outside the gene matches: 1. The CDR3 here is CASSFGQGNTGELFF. In DNA form, the CDR3 reads TGTGCCAGCAGCTTTGGACAGGGGAACACCGGGGAGCTGTTTTTT.

The V call is TRBV12-3 or TRBV12-4, the J call TRBJ1-1, with TRBD1 matching 8 bases. This CDR3 spans 13 amino acids. V lost 3 bases, J lost 13 bases, and 10 bases stayed unmatched. Here the CDR3 reads CASSFGRTGKGFF. The CDR3 DNA follows: TGTGCCAGCAGTTTTGGCCGGACAGGGAAGGGTTTCTTT.